The 7 T cell receptor beta chains presented below share a single source sample, sequenced in a study of blood T cell repertoires in COVID-19. Generated by immunoSEQ multiplex PCR, the TCRdb table keeps only in-frame clones and is missing some. Counted here are 50,000 to 70,000 clones, 76% occurring once; the ten biggest clones make up approximately 20%. The source material was peripheral blood. These receptors were obtained from a man in his forties or fifties with active or convalescent COVID-19.

The chain combines TRBV6-5 with TRBJ1-2; 7 bases agree with TRBD1. Germline assignment: CDR1 MNHEY and CDR2 SVGAGI. The CDR3 contains 12 residues. After removal of 5 bases from V and 7 bases from J, the junction contained 4 bases not matched to a gene. The CDR3 DNA reads TGTGCCAGCAGTAGACAGGGAACTGGCTACACCTTC. Protein product: CASSRQGTGYTF.

Turning to this clone: At the DNA level, this CDR3 is encoded by other sequences in the same sample as well. The rearrangement joins TRBV3-1 (or the pseudogene TRBV3-2) to TRBJ2-2; TRBD2 matches at 10 bases. CDR1 and CDR2 from the germline V gene are LGHDT and YNNKEL (reference sequence). The CDR3 extends over 17 amino acids. The J segment lost 4 bases and the V segment lost 4 bases, leaving 9 bases of the junction unmatched. The CDR3 loop reads CASSPRTSGGGTGELFF. The CDR3, as DNA: TGTGCCAGCAGCCCCCGGACTAGCGGAGGAGGCACCGGGGAGCTGTTTTTT.

J is TRBJ2-2 and V is TRBV21-1; the D call of TRBD1 is as the table states it, not checked on the DNA. TRBV21-1 is marked as a pseudogene. This CDR3 region has 15 residues. The CDR3 DNA sequence: TGTGCCAGCAGCTTCCGACAGGGGCGGACCGGGGAGCTGTTTTTT. Its protein is CASSFRQGRTGELFF.

The V and J genes are TRBV5-6 and TRBJ2-5; 9 bases are a match to TRBD1. Trimming took 2 bases from V and 4 from J; bases not matched to a gene: 6. The CDR3 is 15 residues long. Germline assignment: CDR1 SGHDT and CDR2 YYEEEE. In DNA form, the CDR3 reads TGTGCCAGCAGCTTTGACACAGGGGGCGGAGAGACCCAGTACTTC. This encodes CASSFDTGGGETQYF.

This clone was found a few times. The rearrangement uses TRBV11-1 and TRBJ2-1, with 7 bases aligning to TRBD2. Germline V gene lookup returns CDR1 SGHAT and CDR2 FQDESV (reference sequence). J lost 7 bases, V lost 2 bases, and 5 bases had no gene match. The CDR3 length is 14 residues. CDR3 in amino acids: CASSLRGRINEQFF. The CDR3 DNA sequence: TGTGCCAGCAGCTTACGCGGGAGAATAAATGAGCAGTTCTTC.

The rearrangement uses TRBV6-5 and TRBJ1-4, with D possibly matching TRBD1 (6 bases). The CDR3 sequence is 15 residues long. The V end lost 5 bases, the J end lost 3 bases, and 13 bases lay between the germline ends. Germline V gene data show CDR1 as MNHEY and CDR2 as SVGAGI. The CDR3 here is CASSPGGQSNEKLFF. The DNA for the CDR3 is TGTGCCAGCAGTCCGGGAGGACAGTCTAATGAAAAACTGTTTTTT.

This clone has only one observation. This chain connects TRBV29-1 to TRBJ1-2; D remains ambiguous. Germline V gene data show CDR1 as SQVTM and CDR2 as ANQGSEA. The CDR3 runs 15 residues. Trimming removed 4 bases from V and 3 bases from J, with 18 bases in between. CDR3 nucleotide sequence: TGCAGCGTTGTTCCTCGACTGGCCCTCGACTATGGCTACACCTTC. Translated, it gives CSVVPRLALDYGYTF. The complete variable domain, with remaining parts taken from reference TRBV29-1 and TRBJ1-2, reads SAVISQKPSRDICQRGTSLTIQCQVDSQVTMMFWYRQQPGQSLTLIATANQGSEATYESGFVIDKFPISRPNLTFSTLTVSNMSPEDSSIYLCSVVPRLALDYGYTFGSGTRLTVV.